Listed here are 25 T cell receptor beta chains from one sample, sequenced in a study of cytomegalovirus exposure and HLA in healthy donors. Amplification used 60 Vbeta primers and 13 Jbeta primers. The table came from immunoSEQ multiplex PCR; TCRdb's copy has only in-frame clones and leaves some out. The sample has 130,000 to 150,000 clones; 82% are singletons. Sample: PBMCs. The receptors were gathered from a man aged 25-45 years in good health and CMV-seropositive.

The chain carries TRBV19 and TRBJ2-7, with TRBD1 as a possible D gene (6 bases). V dropped 4 bases and J dropped 2 bases, with 12 bases sitting between them. Germline values: CDR1 LNHDA, CDR2 SQIVND (reference sequence). The CDR3 length is 14 residues. CDR3 DNA: TGTGCCAGTAGTAACCGGGACAAGCCCTACGAGCAGTACTTC. Protein: CASSNRDKPYEQYF.

The chain has TRBV28 and TRBJ2-2; D possibly corresponds to TRBD1 (8 bases). V was cut by 5 bases and J by 5 bases, with 18 bases left in between. The germline V gene encodes CDR1 MDHEN and CDR2 SYDVKM. There are 16 residues in the CDR3. CDR3 in DNA: TGTGCCAGCAGTGGGGGGGACAGGAGTCAGACCGGGGAGCTGTTTTTT. Translated, it gives CASSGGDRSQTGELFF.

The chain links TRBV7-6 to TRBJ2-5; D remains unclear. CDR3 length: 13 residues. V was pared by 4 bases and J by 7 bases, with 13 bases between. Germline lookup yields CDR1 SGHVS and CDR2 FNYEAQ. The CDR3 coding sequence is TGTGCCAGCAGCTCCTCCCCTCTGGCGACCCAGTACTTC. Translated, it gives CASSSSPLATQYF.

This clone showed up just once. The CDR3 nucleotides read TGCGCCAGCAGATTCGGACAGGGCGATACCTACGAGCAGTACTTC. Its translation: CASRFGQGDTYEQYF. The rearrangement links TRBV5-1 to TRBJ2-5; 8 positions agree with TRBD1. Matching the DNA end better, TRBJ2-7 makes the J call doubtful. Germline-derived CDR1 and CDR2 are SGHRS and YFSETQ. CDR3 size: 15 residues.

The chain recombines TRBV6-5 with TRBJ1-6; a possible D gene is TRBD1 (5 bases). CDR1 is MNHEY and CDR2 is SVGAGI in the germline V gene. The CDR3 spans 14 residues. V lost 4 bases, J lost 6 bases, and 10 bases lay in between. The chain's CDR3 is CASSLGPPNSPLHF. CDR3 sequence (DNA): TGTGCCAGCAGTTTGGGGCCGCCTAATTCACCCCTCCACTTT.

The chain combines TRBV5-1 with TRBJ2-5; the match to TRBD2 covers 8 bases. Per the germline V gene, CDR1 is SGHRS and CDR2 is YFSETQ. CDR3 length equals 13 residues. J gave up 2 bases and V 4 bases, and 1 base lay outside the gene matches. The CDR3 is CASSREGQETQYF. For the CDR3, the DNA is TGCGCCAGCAGCCGGGAGGGACAAGAGACCCAGTACTTC. Filled out from reference TRBV5-1 and TRBJ2-5, the complete variable domain reads KAGVTQTPRYLIKTRGQQVTLSCSPISGHRSVSWYQQTPGQGLQFLFEYFSETQRNKGNFPGRFSGRQFSNSRSEMNVSTLELGDSALYLCASSREGQETQYFGPGTRLLVL.

The V call is TRBV19, the J call TRBJ2-1, with TRBD2 identical over 9 bases. The V gene end was trimmed by 0 bases and the J gene end by 13 bases; junction bases not matched to a gene: 4. The CDR3 consists of 13 residues. From germline, CDR1 is LNHDA and CDR2 SQIVND (reference sequence). CDR3 DNA: TGTGCCAGTAGTATAGATCGGACTAGCGCCCAGTTCTTC. It specifies CASSIDRTSAQFF.

V and J are TRBV6-5 and TRBJ2-7, with a weak D call TRBD1 (5 bases). The CDR3 is 16 residues long. Trimming left V 0 bases short and J 0 bases short, with 12 bases between. Germline V gives CDR1 MNHEY, CDR2 SVGAGI. Written as DNA, the CDR3 is TGTGCCAGCAGTTACTCAGACAGTAACCCCTCCTACGAGCAGTACTTC. Amino acid sequence: CASSYSDSNPSYEQYF.

The rearrangement joins TRBV30 to TRBJ2-1, with TRBD2 matching 10 bases. Germline V CDR1 and CDR2: GTSNPN, SVGIG (reference sequence). The CDR3 extends over 15 amino acids. V lost 2 bases and J lost 8; bases outside the gene matches: 9. The CDR3 is CAWSLSGRAVDEQFF. CDR3 nucleotides: TGTGCCTGGAGTTTAAGCGGGAGGGCCGTGGATGAGCAGTTCTTC.

V and J are TRBV15 and TRBJ2-5; 9 bases fit TRBD1. The J call may be mistaken, given a closer DNA end match to TRBJ2-7. This CDR3 has 15 residues. CDR1 LNHNV and CDR2 YYDKDF come from the germline V gene (reference sequence). The CDR3 DNA reads as TGTGCCACCAGCAGAAGGACAGGGGTGACCTACGAGCAGTACTTC. It specifies CATSRRTGVTYEQYF.

The rearrangement uses TRBV4-3 and TRBJ2-3; possible D gene TRBD1, 5 bases. CDR3 length: 15 amino acids. Trimming removed 2 bases at V and 7 bases at J, with 16 bases between. Germline V CDR1 and CDR2: LGHNA, YSLEER. The CDR3 DNA is TGCGCCAGCAGCCAAAGCATGAATGAGGACAATACGCAGTATTTT. Amino acid sequence: CASSQSMNEDNTQYF.

The gene calls are TRBV9 and TRBJ2-1, with 9 nucleotides matching TRBD1. Germline CDR1 reads SGDLS; CDR2 reads YYNGEE. V gave up 2 bases and J gave up 7 bases; unmatched junction bases: 7. The CDR3 runs 15 residues. CDR3 coding DNA: TGTGCCAGCAGCGTCGGGACAGGGTTTGGTAATGAGCAGTTCTTC. This codes for CASSVGTGFGNEQFF.

This chain uses TRBV11-2 with TRBJ2-5; 8 positions match TRBD1. The CDR3 extends over 15 amino acids. Germline-derived CDR1 and CDR2 are SGHAT and FQNNGV. Trimming took 5 bases from V and 5 from J; bases not matched to a gene: 10. DNA for the CDR3: TGTGCCAGCAGCCCGGGGCAGGGGGCAAGGGAGACCCAGTACTTC. Translated: CASSPGQGARETQYF. Full variable domain (remainder filled in from reference TRBV11-2 and TRBJ2-5): EAGVAQSPRYKIIEKRQSVAFWCNPISGHATLYWYQQILGQGPKLLIQFQNNGVVDDSQLPKDRFSAERLKGVDSTLKIQPAKLEDSAVYLCASSPGQGARETQYFGPGTRLLVL.

The V and J genes are TRBV11-2 and TRBJ2-6; D uncertain. Germline CDR1 and CDR2: SGHAT and FQNNGV. V shed 1 base and J shed 0 bases, with 7 bases lying between them. The CDR3 extends over 16 amino acids. The DNA for the CDR3 is TGTGCCAGCAGCTTAGCAACAAGCTCTGGGGCCAACGTCCTGACTTTC. This gives the protein CASSLATSSGANVLTF.

As concerns this clone: A read error may account for a junction end that differs from germline. The same CDR3 is also encoded by other DNA sequences in this sample. The rearrangement joins TRBV6-5 to TRBJ2-7; possibly TRBD1 for D (5 bases). Germline CDR1 MNHEY, CDR2 SVGAGI. This CDR3 has 13 residues. The CDR3 nucleotides read TGCGCCAGCAGTCCGACAGCCATCTACGAGCAGTACTTC. Residues: CASSPTAIYEQYF.

This CDR3 reads CAAGWTNTEAFF. CDR3 sequence (DNA): TGTGCCGCAGGGTGGACAAACACTGAAGCTTTCTTT. The V call is TRBV7-9, the J call TRBJ1-1; possibly TRBD1 for D (5 bases). V shed 11 bases and J shed 2 bases, with 12 bases lying between them. Germline values: CDR1 SEHNR, CDR2 FQNEAQ (reference sequence). CDR3 size: 12 residues.

This clone was seen a single time. V gene TRBV5-6 combines with J gene TRBJ2-7; 11 nucleotides agree with TRBD1. V trimming: 4 bases; J trimming: 4 bases; junction bases outside the gene matches: 7. The CDR3 has 15 amino acids. CDR1 and CDR2 (germline): SGHDT, YYEEEE. CDR3 in DNA: TGTGCCAGCAGCGCCGGGACAGGGGGGACTTACGAGCAGTACTTC. Protein sequence: CASSAGTGGTYEQYF. The variable domain in full, with the rest retrieved from reference TRBV5-6 and TRBJ2-7, is DAGVTQSPTHLIKTRGQQVTLRCSPKSGHDTVSWYQQALGQGPQFIFQYYEEEERQRGNFPDRFSGHQFPNYSSELNVNALLLGDSALYLCASSAGTGGTYEQYFGPGTRLTVT.

The J gene is TRBJ2-1, the V gene TRBV2; possibly TRBD1 for D (7 bases). CDR1 is SNHLY, CDR2 FYNNEI, per germline. The CDR3 has 14 residues. Trimming took 7 bases from V and 1 from J, leaving 11 bases between them. The DNA of the CDR3 is TGTGCCAGCAATCAGGGGGGTTCCTACAATGAGCAGTTCTTC. As protein: CASNQGGSYNEQFF.

The CDR3 is CASSLARGGDEQFF. The CDR3 DNA follows: TGTGCCAGCAGCTTAGCGCGGGGGGGCGATGAGCAGTTCTTC. The V gene is TRBV7-8, the J gene TRBJ2-1, with 9 bases lining up with TRBD2. From germline, CDR1 is SGHVS and CDR2 FQNEAQ. This CDR3 is 14 amino acids long. Trimming removed 0 bases from V and 8 bases from J; junction bases left unmatched: 2.

The V call is TRBV6-1, the J call TRBJ1-2; 7 bases are shared with TRBD1. This CDR3 has 13 residues. Per the germline V gene, CDR1 is MNHNS and CDR2 is SASEGT. After removal of 7 bases from V and 5 bases from J, the junction contained 7 bases not matched to a gene. CDR3 loop: CASILPGGYGYTF. In DNA, the CDR3 is TGTGCCAGCATCCTGCCAGGGGGTTATGGCTACACCTTC.

CDR3 nucleotides: TGTGCCAGCAGCCAGGGACTTATCACAGATACGCAGTATTTT. Protein sequence: CASSQGLITDTQYF. The V call is TRBV7-2, the J call TRBJ2-3; TRBD2 is a possible D gene (6 bases). The CDR3 has 14 residues. Germline-derived CDR1 and CDR2 are SGHTA and FQGNSA. V was cut by 5 bases and J by 2 bases, with 11 bases left in between.

This clone showed up just a few times. A junction boundary mismatches the germline segment, possibly from a read error. The chain recombines TRBV6-5 with TRBJ2-2, with 9 bases that match TRBD2. From germline, CDR1 is MNHEY and CDR2 SVGAGI. The CDR3 runs to 15 residues. In DNA, the CDR3 is TGTGCCAGCAGTGACTCGCGGGAGGGAGCCGGGGAGCTGTTTTTT. As protein: CASSDSREGAGELFF.

This sequence joins TRBV28 and TRBJ2-5; 11 nucleotides align to TRBD2. Germline CDR1 and CDR2: MDHEN and SYDVKM. After removal of 6 bases from V and 2 bases from J, the junction contained 17 bases not matched to a gene. The CDR3 spans 19 residues. The CDR3 is CASSSHGLAGGAKQETQYF. The CDR3 nucleotides are TGTGCCAGCAGCTCCCACGGGCTAGCGGGGGGAGCTAAACAAGAGACCCAGTACTTC. The whole variable domain, remainder taken from reference TRBV28 and TRBJ2-5, is DVKVTQSSRYLVKRTGEKVFLECVQDMDHENMFWYRQDPGLGLRLIYFSYDVKMKEKGDIPEGYSVSREKKERFSLILESASTNQTSMYLCASSSHGLAGGAKQETQYFGPGTRLLVL.

The chain links TRBV5-5 to TRBJ2-2, with TRBD2 matching over 8 bases. There are 15 residues in the CDR3. CDR1 and CDR2 from the germline V gene are SGHKS and YYEKEE (reference sequence). The ends lost 2 bases at V and 4 bases at J; junction bases unmatched: 4. The CDR3 DNA is TGTGCCAGCAGCTTCGGGGCGGGAGGCACCGGGGAGCTGTTTTTT. Translated: CASSFGAGGTGELFF.

The chain is built from TRBV21-1 and TRBJ1-3. TRBV21-1 is marked as a pseudogene. This CDR3 is 13 amino acids long. CDR3 coding DNA: TGTGCCAGCAAGCTGAACTCTGGAAACACCATATATTTT. This encodes CASKLNSGNTIYF.